What follows are 9 T cell receptor beta chains derived from one specimen sequenced in a study of cytomegalovirus exposure and HLA in healthy donors (TCRdb year 2017). Libraries were made using the immunoSEQ multiplex PCR assay. For the multiplex PCR, a mixture combining 60 forward primers for TCR Vbeta segments and 13 reverse primers for TCR Jbeta segments was used. TCRdb obtained this table from immuneACCESS and retained in-frame rearrangements with V and J assigned. These tables miss some clones; where compared with another copy, unresolved V genes account for less than half of the shortfall, and the remainder is unexplained. This sample holds approximately 150,000 clones; 70% to 90% were observed only once. The biggest ten clones account for 4.8% of the sample. Sequencing was performed on PBMCs. All receptors derive from a girl aged 10 to 17 in good health and CMV-seropositive.

The rearrangement uses TRBV29-1 and TRBJ2-7; D uncertain. The germline V gene encodes CDR1 SQVTM and CDR2 ANQGSEA. CDR3 size: 12 residues. Trimming pared 0 bases from V and 4 bases from J, leaving 7 bases between. This chain's CDR3 is CSVEDRLYEQYF. DNA of the CDR3: TGCAGCGTTGAAGACAGGTTGTACGAGCAGTACTTC.

V is TRBV5-1 and J is TRBJ2-2, with 8 bases lining up with TRBD1. The germline gives CDR1 SGHRS, CDR2 YFSETQ. With V trimmed by 3 bases and J by 0 bases, 7 bases remained unmatched. CDR3 length: 17 amino acids. CDR3 nucleotide sequence: TGCGCCAGCAGCTCAAGACAGGGGTTCCCGAACACCGGGGAGCTGTTTTTT. This codes for CASSSRQGFPNTGELFF.

This sequence joins TRBV6-1 and TRBJ1-1; D unresolved. The CDR3 extends over 14 amino acids. V lost 1 base to trimming and J lost 10 bases, with 16 bases between them. Germline CDR1 is MNHNS and CDR2 is SASEGT. Here the CDR3 DNA reads TGTGCCAGCAGTGAAGGTAGGGCCTCGGAGGCAGCTTTCTTT. Translated, it gives CASSEGRASEAAFF.

The V call is TRBV19, the J call TRBJ1-1, with D perhaps TRBD1 (6 bases). The CDR3 runs 15 residues. Germline CDR1 reads LNHDA; CDR2 reads SQIVND (reference sequence). V lost 6 bases and J 1 base, leaving 15 bases between the germline ends. CDR3 in DNA: TGTGCCAGTAGACAACCAGGGGCTACGAACACTGAAGCTTTCTTT. This encodes CASRQPGATNTEAFF.

The rearrangement joins TRBV7-9 to TRBJ2-7; D not certain. CDR1 is SEHNR and CDR2 is FQNEAQ in the germline V gene (reference sequence). V was trimmed by 10 bases and J by 0 bases, leaving 13 bases between them. CDR3 length equals 13 residues. CDR3: CAIRVSSSYEQYF. The DNA for the CDR3 is TGTGCCATCCGGGTCTCTAGCTCCTACGAGCAGTACTTC. Full variable domain (missing parts from reference TRBV7-9 and TRBJ2-7): DTGVSQNPRHKITKRGQNVTFRCDPISEHNRLYWYRQTLGQGPEFLTYFQNEAQLEKSRLLSDRFSAERPKGSFSTLEIQRTEQGDSAMYLCAIRVSSSYEQYFGPGTRLTVT.

V usage is TRBV6-1 and J usage is TRBJ1-1; TRBD1 agrees at 7 bases. The CDR3 spans 13 residues. The germline gives CDR1 MNHNS, CDR2 SASEGT. After removal of 6 bases from V and 7 bases from J, the junction contained 8 bases not matched to a gene. The CDR3 is CASRTGRSNEAFF. CDR3 DNA sequence: TGTGCCAGCAGGACAGGGAGATCCAATGAAGCTTTCTTT.

The V gene is TRBV30, the J gene TRBJ1-1; no firm D call. CDR1 is GTSNPN, CDR2 SVGIG, per germline (reference sequence). The CDR3 is 11 residues long. Between the trimmed V and J ends, which lost 8 bases and 8 bases, there was a span of 15 bases. This CDR3 reads CAVMERIEAFF. The CDR3 region has the DNA TGTGCCGTGATGGAGCGGATCGAAGCTTTCTTT.

The rearrangement links TRBV11-3 to TRBJ2-1; D unresolved. Germline values: CDR1 SGHNT, CDR2 YENEEA. This CDR3 comprises 15 residues. V was cut by 0 bases and J by 2 bases, with 8 bases left in between. CDR3: CASSLEHSTYNEQFF. The DNA of the CDR3 is TGTGCCAGCAGCTTAGAACACAGTACCTACAATGAGCAGTTCTTC.

The chain joins TRBV4-1 to TRBJ2-3, with TRBD2 identical over 12 bases. Germline V gives CDR1 MGHRA, CDR2 YSYEKL. The CDR3 loop spans 16 amino acids. Germline trimming cut 3 bases from V and 0 bases from J; bases unmatched to any gene: 1. The CDR3 bases are TGCGCCAGCAGCCAGACTAGCGGGGGAAGCACAGATACGCAGTATTTT. It is translated as CASSQTSGGSTDTQYF.